One and the same sample provided the 25 T cell receptor beta chains below, sequenced in a study of CD8 T cells in ankylosing spondylitis. MiXCR was run by TCRdb on the 5' RACE reads, yielding one entry per CDR3 protein. The repertoire has about 240,000 distinct CDR3 sequences, around 7.8% of them found once; the top ten carry under 7.5%. Sequences were obtained from blood, either unsorted or a sorted T cell fraction (not recorded which). The origin of the receptors is a male donor with ankylosing spondylitis or in good health (not recorded which).

This chain uses TRBV12-3 or TRBV12-4 with TRBJ1-2, with D unresolved. Trimming took off 5 bases at V and 4 bases at J, with 14 bases between the two ends. There are 14 residues in the CDR3. The CDR3 DNA reads as TGTGCCAGCAGTCCGAGTCCGGCCCGCTATGGCTACACCTTC. Amino acids: CASSPSPARYGYTF.

This clonotype showed up many times. This chain joins TRBV20-1 and TRBJ2-7; TRBD2 aligns across 8 bases. The CDR3 runs to 15 residues. CDR1 is DFQATT and CDR2 is SNEGSKA in the germline V gene (reference sequence). Unmatched junction bases numbered 8, after V lost 3 bases and J lost 1 base. In nucleotides, the CDR3 is TGCAGTGCTAGTGGGGTAGCGGGGCCTTCCTACGAGCAGTACTTC. Its protein is CSASGVAGPSYEQYF.

This rearrangement joins TRBV19 to TRBJ2-2; D is possibly TRBD1 or TRBD2 (5 bases each). Trimming shortened V by 5 bases and J by 1 base, and 11 bases separated the two germline ends. CDR3 length equals 15 residues. From germline, CDR1 is LNHDA and CDR2 SQIVND (reference sequence). This chain's CDR3 is CASSRGTLNTGELFF. CDR3 sequence (DNA): TGTGCCAGTAGTCGAGGGACCCTGAACACCGGGGAGCTGTTTTTT.

The table lists this clonotype with many counts. The V gene is TRBV7-9, the J gene TRBJ1-1; D unclear. The CDR3 covers 11 residues. Germline CDR1 reads SEHNR; CDR2 reads FQNEAQ (reference sequence). Trimming left V 3 bases short and J 6 bases short, with 5 bases between. CDR3 residues: CASSFSAEAFF. CDR3 DNA sequence: TGTGCCAGCAGCTTCTCAGCTGAAGCTTTCTTT.

This rearrangement joins TRBV5-1 to TRBJ2-5, with D possibly being TRBD2 (6 bases). Trimming removed 3 bases at V and 1 base at J, with 10 bases between. This CDR3 comprises 14 residues. CDR1 and CDR2 from the germline V gene are SGHRS and YFSETQ. The CDR3 DNA reads TGCGCCAGCAGCTCCGGGCGGGGCCAAGAGACCCAGTACTTC. This gives the protein CASSSGRGQETQYF.

Comment on this clonotype: A much larger clone differs by one base, so this may be a read error. This chain joins TRBV5-1 and TRBJ2-3, with unresolved D. Looked up from germline, CDR1 is SGHRS and CDR2 is YFSETQ. This CDR3 contains 14 residues. DNA of the CDR3: TGCGTCAGCAGCTTCCGATCTGGCACAGATACGCAGTATTTT. Protein product: CVSSFRSGTDTQYF.

At least ten counts were recorded for this clonotype. J is TRBJ2-7 and V is TRBV28; D might be TRBD2 (5 bases). CDR3 length equals 15 residues. The V gene lost 7 bases and the J gene lost 2 bases, with 18 bases spanning the gap. The V gene's germline CDR1 is MDHEN and CDR2 SYDVKM. As DNA, the CDR3 is TGTGCCAGCACTAAGCTGGGAGCGAGTACCTACGAGCAGTACTTC. It encodes CASTKLGASTYEQYF.

This clonotype was counted a few times. J is TRBJ1-1 and V is TRBV12-3 or TRBV12-4, with a possible D match to TRBD1 (5 bases). The CDR3 is 15 residues long. Trimming took off 4 bases at V and 0 bases at J, with 12 bases between the two ends. CDR3 DNA: TGTGCCAGCAGTTCCGCTGGGACGGTGAACACTGAAGCTTTCTTT. Protein product: CASSSAGTVNTEAFF.

The chain uses TRBV19 and TRBJ1-6; tentative D call: TRBD1 (5 bases). Germline CDR1 is LNHDA and CDR2 is SQIVND (reference sequence). There are 15 residues in the CDR3. V was trimmed by 4 bases and J by 7 bases, leaving 14 bases between them. This CDR3 is CASSTPGTANSPLHF. CDR3 nucleotides: TGTGCCAGTAGTACGCCCGGGACGGCAAATTCACCCCTCCACTTT.

This clonotype was detected many times. This rearrangement joins TRBV12-1 to TRBJ2-7; the table's D call TRBD1 went unverified against the DNA. TRBV12-1 is deemed a pseudogene. The CDR3 is 16 amino acids. The CDR3 loop is CASSFPRANLRHEQYF. CDR3 in DNA: TGTGCCAGCAGCTTTCCCCGGGCGAACTTACGCCACGAGCAGTACTTC.

The gene calls are TRBV12-3 or TRBV12-4 and TRBJ2-1, with D perhaps being TRBD1 or TRBD2 (5 bases each). V lost 1 base and J 15 bases, leaving 13 bases between the germline ends. CDR3 length: 12 amino acids. The CDR3 loop reads CASSLGDGKGFF. CDR3 in DNA: TGTGCCAGCAGTTTAGGGGACGGGAAAGGGTTCTTC.

This clonotype was seen ten or more times. The chain has TRBV29-1 and TRBJ1-1, with unresolved D. The V gene's germline CDR1 is SQVTM and CDR2 ANQGSEA. CDR3 length: 14 amino acids. V dropped 3 bases and J dropped 4 bases, with 15 bases sitting between them. For the CDR3, the DNA is TGCAGCGTTGATGGGTACACACATGGCACTGAAGCTTTCTTT. Its translation is CSVDGYTHGTEAFF.

The chain is built from TRBV5-1 and TRBJ2-3; TRBD2 is a possible D gene (6 bases). Per the germline V gene, CDR1 is SGHRS and CDR2 is YFSETQ. V was trimmed by 4 bases and J by 1 base, leaving 16 bases between them. This CDR3 spans 16 amino acids. The CDR3 spells CASSLRSGGGTDTQYF. For the CDR3, the DNA is TGCGCCAGCAGCCTACGCTCCGGGGGAGGCACAGATACGCAGTATTTT.

Concerning this clonotype: This may arise from a read error, as a much more abundant clone is one base away. The V call is TRBV5-1, the J call TRBJ2-3; TRBD2 agrees at 7 bases. Germline V CDR1 and CDR2: SGHRS, YFSETQ. The CDR3 runs to 15 residues. Trimming removed 2 bases from V and 4 bases from J; junction bases left unmatched: 7. Here the CDR3 DNA reads TGCGCCAGCAGCTTTGCGGGAGACGGCTCAGATACGCAGTATTTT. Translated: CASSFAGDGSDTQYF.

This clonotype was picked up many times. J is TRBJ2-1 and V is TRBV20-1; D perhaps matches TRBD2 (5 bases). V was shortened by 3 bases and J by 3 bases, with 12 bases between the two germline ends. The CDR3 is 14 amino acids. The germline CDR1 and CDR2 sequences are DFQATT and SNEGSKA (reference sequence). In DNA, the CDR3 is TGCAGTGCTAGTTCTCCTAGCCACTACAATGAGCAGTTCTTC. Translated: CSASSPSHYNEQFF.

This clonotype has a count of ten or more. J is TRBJ1-1 and V is TRBV7-9; possible D gene TRBD1, 5 bases. Looked up from germline, CDR1 is SEHNR and CDR2 is FQNEAQ (reference sequence). V was trimmed by 4 bases and J by 11 bases, leaving 14 bases between them. CDR3 size: 12 residues. This chain's CDR3 is CASSSAGGMAFF. As DNA, the CDR3 is TGTGCCAGCAGCTCCGCGGGGGGGATGGCTTTCTTT.

This clonotype occurred a few times. The gene calls are TRBV20-1 and TRBJ2-2; perhaps TRBD1 as D (6 bases). The length of the CDR3 is 15 residues. V was trimmed by 0 bases and J by 4 bases, leaving 12 bases between them. Looked up from germline, CDR1 is DFQATT and CDR2 is SNEGSKA (reference sequence). The CDR3 sequence is CSARDPGTTTGELFF. The CDR3, as DNA: TGCAGTGCTAGAGACCCCGGGACAACCACCGGGGAGCTGTTTTTT.

The chain employs TRBV7-9 and TRBJ2-7; 9 bases are shared with TRBD2. This CDR3 has 16 residues. The junction had 8 bases not matched to a gene; V was cut back by 2 bases and J by 3 bases. The V gene's germline CDR1 is SEHNR and CDR2 FQNEAQ (reference sequence). The CDR3 DNA sequence: TGTGCCAGCAGCTTACGCTGGAGCGGGGGGAGCTACGAGCAGTACTTC. It yields the protein CASSLRWSGGSYEQYF.

This clonotype has at least ten counts. The rearrangement joins TRBV5-4 to TRBJ2-6; D remains unclear. Germline V CDR1 and CDR2: SGHNT, YYREEE (reference sequence). Trimming cost V 2 bases and J 2 bases, with 11 bases left between them. CDR3 length equals 16 residues. The CDR3 coding sequence is TGTGCCAGCAGCTTCTTCATGGTGGCTGGGGCCAACGTCCTGACTTTC. Protein: CASSFFMVAGANVLTF.

In nucleotides, the CDR3 is TGCGCCAGCAGCCAAGAGGCGGGAGCGGTCTACAATGAGCAGTTCTTC. It codes for CASSQEAGAVYNEQFF. The chain carries TRBV4-3 and TRBJ2-1; 7 positions match TRBD2. J was trimmed by 3 bases and V by 0 bases; bases with no gene match: 5. Germline CDR1 LGHNA, CDR2 YSLEER. The length of the CDR3 is 16 residues.

This clonotype was observed many times. The DNA of the CDR3 is TGCAGTGCCGTAGGACTGGACTACAATGAGCAGTTCTTC. It is translated as CSAVGLDYNEQFF. This chain joins TRBV20-1 and TRBJ2-1; perhaps TRBD2 as D (5 bases). CDR1 and CDR2 (germline): DFQATT, SNEGSKA (reference sequence). The CDR3 length is 13 residues. Trimming took off 6 bases at V and 3 bases at J, with 12 bases between the two ends.

This clonotype was picked up many times. This sequence joins TRBV2 and TRBJ1-2; D is unclear. With 4 bases removed from V and 1 base from J, the gap between germline ends came to 7 bases. The CDR3 totals 13 residues. Germline assignment: CDR1 SNHLY and CDR2 FYNNEI. The CDR3 nucleotides read TGTGCCAGCAGTGGAGATTTTAACTATGGCTACACCTTC. Protein product: CASSGDFNYGYTF.

This clonotype was seen at least ten times. V is TRBV20-1 and J is TRBJ1-2; D is unclear. The V and J ends lost 7 bases and 4 bases respectively, with 13 bases between them. In germline, CDR1 is DFQATT, CDR2 SNEGSKA (reference sequence). The CDR3 runs 12 residues. The DNA for the CDR3 is TGCAGTGTGCTCGGTCGGATCTATGGCTACACCTTC. Its protein is CSVLGRIYGYTF.

Only a few counts were recorded for this clonotype. J is TRBJ1-1 and V is TRBV5-6; 12 positions agree with TRBD1. J was trimmed by 6 bases and V by 4 bases; bases with no gene match: 4. CDR1 is SGHDT and CDR2 is YYEEEE in the germline V gene. This CDR3 comprises 14 residues. The CDR3 protein is CASSRRDRGPEAFF. The CDR3 DNA follows: TGTGCCAGCAGCCGGAGGGACAGGGGGCCTGAAGCTTTCTTT. The full variable domain, rest sourced from reference TRBV5-6 and TRBJ1-1, is DAGVTQSPTHLIKTRGQQVTLRCSPKSGHDTVSWYQQALGQGPQFIFQYYEEEERQRGNFPDRFSGHQFPNYSSELNVNALLLGDSALYLCASSRRDRGPEAFFGQGTRLTVV.

This clonotype was observed a handful of times. V usage is TRBV15 and J usage is TRBJ2-7, with 12 bases aligning to TRBD1. Germline-derived CDR1 and CDR2 are LNHNV and YYDKDF (reference sequence). Trimming took 6 bases from V and 5 from J; bases not matched to a gene: 5. The CDR3 loop spans 14 amino acids. The CDR3 sequence: CATSWGTGGNEQYF. The CDR3 region has the DNA TGTGCCACCAGTTGGGGGACAGGGGGCAACGAGCAGTACTTC.